This passage covers 25 T cell receptor beta chains from one sample sequenced in a study of blood T cells in healthy people across ages. Then a second PCR, running roughly 7 to 11 cycles, was carried out with a sample-barcoded 5' primer and a J-beta primer mix. MiXCR, applied by TCRdb to the 5' RACE reads, yields one record per CDR3 protein. The data show about 1.5 million distinct CDR3 sequences, under 55% seen once. Sequencing input: blood. The receptors here all came from a woman younger than 35 in good health.

In its sample, this clonotype was seen a few times. The chain couples TRBV4-3 to TRBJ1-4; D gene unclear. Germline-derived CDR1 and CDR2 are LGHNA and YSLEER. V was pared by 1 base and J by 7 bases, with 13 bases between. This CDR3 is built from 15 residues. CDR3 region: CASSQAMHGPEKLFF. In nucleotides, the CDR3 is TGCGCCAGCAGCCAAGCTATGCACGGTCCTGAAAAACTGTTTTTT.

This clonotype has only a few counts. The chain links TRBV7-2 to TRBJ1-2, with 12 bases fitting TRBD1. The CDR3 consists of 16 residues. J lost 7 bases, V lost 2 bases, and 8 bases had no gene match. From germline, CDR1 is SGHTA and CDR2 FQGNSA. The CDR3 DNA is TGTGCCAGCAGCTTATTATCGGGACAGGGGGCAAGTGGCTACACCTTC. Translation: CASSLLSGQGASGYTF.

The chain links TRBV20-1 to TRBJ2-1, with TRBD1 identical over 10 bases. Trimming took 4 bases from V and 5 from J; bases not matched to a gene: 5. Germline lookup yields CDR1 DFQATT and CDR2 SNEGSKA (reference sequence). The CDR3 runs 14 residues. The CDR3 spells CSANMDRGNNEQFF. CDR3 DNA sequence: TGCAGTGCTAATATGGACAGGGGGAACAATGAGCAGTTCTTC.

This clonotype was detected a few times. The chain recombines TRBV20-1 with TRBJ2-1; TRBD2 aligns across 11 bases. This CDR3 spans 15 amino acids. Trimming removed 5 bases from V and 2 bases from J; junction bases left unmatched: 5. Germline CDR1 reads DFQATT; CDR2 reads SNEGSKA (reference sequence). CDR3 sequence: CSADDSGGAYNEQFF. CDR3 DNA sequence: TGCAGTGCTGATGATAGCGGGGGGGCCTACAATGAGCAGTTCTTC.

This clonotype was recorded many times. This chain links TRBV4-3 with TRBJ1-2; perhaps TRBD1 as D (5 bases). Trimming stripped 4 bases from V and 0 bases from J, with 12 bases between. This CDR3 region has 15 residues. Germline CDR1 reads LGHNA; CDR2 reads YSLEER. CDR3 amino acids: CASSPTGTANYGYTF. The CDR3, as DNA: TGCGCCAGCAGCCCGACCGGGACCGCTAACTATGGCTACACCTTC.

This chain joins TRBV7-2 and TRBJ1-2; D remains ambiguous. The CDR3 runs to 16 residues. The germline V and J ends were trimmed by 6 bases and 4 bases, with 21 bases remaining between them. Germline lookup yields CDR1 SGHTA and CDR2 FQGNSA. CDR3 sequence reads: CASRPPTAGRSYGYTF. The CDR3 DNA follows: TGTGCCAGCAGGCCCCCGACGGCGGGTCGTAGCTATGGCTACACCTTC.

In the case of this clonotype: Sequence at one end of the junction differs from germline and may be a read error. The genes are TRBV28 and TRBJ2-3; a possible D gene is TRBD2 (5 bases). This CDR3 has 17 amino acids. Germline CDR1 reads MDHEN; CDR2 reads SYDVKM. In nucleotides, the CDR3 is TGTGCCTGCAGTTTATTAGGACTCCGAGACAGCACAGATACGCAGTATTTT. It specifies CACSLLGLRDSTDTQYF.

A word on this clonotype: A much bigger clone sits one base away, suggesting this may be a read error. V is TRBV20-1 and J is TRBJ2-1, with TRBD2 matching 8 bases. Germline CDR1 DFQATT, CDR2 SNEGSKA (reference sequence). The CDR3 loop spans 13 amino acids. The V gene end was trimmed by 6 bases and the J gene end by 10 bases; junction bases not matched to a gene: 11. The CDR3 region has the DNA TGCAGTGCAATACCGGGACTAGTCTGCGAGCAGTTCTTC. As protein: CSAIPGLVCEQFF.

This chain connects TRBV6-4 to TRBJ2-1; 8 bases match TRBD2. CDR1 MRHNA and CDR2 SNTAGT come from the germline V gene. This CDR3 is built from 17 residues. V dropped 6 bases and J dropped 0; count of bases not matched to a gene: 10. CDR3 protein: CASSLAGTGISYNEQFF. The CDR3 DNA is TGTGCCAGCAGCCTAGCGGGTACGGGGATCTCCTACAATGAGCAGTTCTTC.

This clonotype was seen a few times. The V gene is TRBV7-2, the J gene TRBJ1-4, with TRBD1 matching over 7 bases. Germline CDR1 is SGHTA and CDR2 is FQGNSA. CDR3 size: 16 residues. J lost 4 bases, V lost 3 bases, and 8 bases had no gene match. DNA for the CDR3: TGTGCCAGCAGCTTCCTGACAGGGAGGCGTAATGAAAAACTGTTTTTT. Amino acids: CASSFLTGRRNEKLFF.

V gene TRBV20-1 combines with J gene TRBJ2-7; TRBD2 might be the D (7 bases). Germline loops: CDR1 DFQATT, CDR2 SNEGSKA (reference sequence). V was trimmed by 6 bases and J by 4 bases, leaving 22 bases between them. This CDR3 contains 15 residues. The CDR3 DNA follows: TGCAGTGCCTTTGCCCCCGGGGGGCGTTTATACGAGCAGTACTTC. Amino acids: CSAFAPGGRLYEQYF.

The CDR3 DNA reads TGTGCCAACTCTCCGGGACAGACTGAAAAACTGTTTTTT. Residues: CANSPGQTEKLFF. This chain links TRBV2 with TRBJ1-4; 7 bases match TRBD1. The CDR3 loop spans 13 amino acids. Per the germline V gene, CDR1 is SNHLY and CDR2 is FYNNEI. After removal of 10 bases from V and 7 bases from J, the junction contained 9 bases not matched to a gene.

There are a few counts of this clonotype. This CDR3 reads CASSFTLAYEQYF. The CDR3 nucleotides read TGTGCCAGCAGTTTTACGCTAGCCTACGAGCAGTACTTC. V usage is TRBV12-3 or TRBV12-4 and J usage is TRBJ2-7; no clear D gene. Trimming stripped 3 bases from V and 2 bases from J, with 8 bases between. There are 13 residues in the CDR3.

The chain uses TRBV14 and TRBJ2-7, with D possibly being TRBD2 (6 bases). CDR1 SGHDN and CDR2 FVKESK come from the germline V gene. The V end lost 1 base, the J end lost 5 bases, and 18 bases lay between the germline ends. The CDR3 is 16 residues long. In DNA form, the CDR3 reads TGTGCCAGCAGCCAAGGGGATTACGGGAGAAGCGACGAGCAGTACTTC. Translating it yields CASSQGDYGRSDEQYF. The entire variable domain, with the rest obtained from reference TRBV14 and TRBJ2-7, is as follows: EAGVTQFPSHSVIEKGQTVTLRCDPISGHDNLYWYRRVMGKEIKFLLHFVKESKQDESGMPNNRFLAERTGGTYSTLKVQPAELEDSGVYFCASSQGDYGRSDEQYFGPGTRLTVT.

This clonotype has a handful of counts. This chain links TRBV20-1 with TRBJ1-5, with 7 bases lining up with TRBD1. This CDR3 has 14 amino acids. The trim removed 1 base at V and 6 bases at J, leaving 6 bases unmatched. CDR1 is DFQATT and CDR2 is SNEGSKA in the germline V gene (reference sequence). CDR3 residues: CSARASTGFQPQHF. The CDR3 coding sequence is TGCAGTGCTAGAGCTTCGACAGGGTTTCAGCCCCAGCATTTT.

Comment on this clonotype: Just one base apart from a much larger clone, this may be a read error. The rearrangement joins TRBV7-3 to TRBJ2-1; 11 positions match TRBD2. The CDR3 spans 15 residues. J gave up 9 bases and V 3 bases, and 7 bases lay outside the gene matches. CDR1 and CDR2 from the germline V gene are SGHTA and FQGTGA. CDR3 region: CASSLGLAEAGEQFF. For the CDR3, the DNA is TGTGCCAGCAGCTTGGGACTAGCGGAAGCAGGTGAGCAGTTCTTC.

This chain joins TRBV12-3 or TRBV12-4 and TRBJ2-1; TRBD2 aligns across 9 bases. The CDR3 totals 17 residues. J gave up 4 bases and V 0 bases, and 7 bases lay outside the gene matches. The DNA for the CDR3 is TGTGCCAGCAGTTTAGCGGAGGGACTAGCAGCATACAATGAGCAGTTCTTC. Amino acid sequence: CASSLAEGLAAYNEQFF.

This chain uses TRBV12-5 with TRBJ1-5; D unclear. V was shortened by 1 base and J by 1 base, with 2 bases between the two germline ends. This CDR3 spans 13 amino acids. The V gene's germline CDR1 is LGHNT and CDR2 FRNRAP. The CDR3 region has the DNA TGTGCTAGTGGTTTGGGGAGCAATCAGCCCCAGCATTTT. Translated, it gives CASGLGSNQPQHF.

This chain links TRBV6-5 with TRBJ2-4; D might be TRBD1 or TRBD2, each matching 5 bases. TRBJ2-7 matches the DNA end more closely, so the J call is doubtful. Germline V gives CDR1 MNHEY, CDR2 SVGAGI. The CDR3 spans 14 residues. DNA of the CDR3: TGTGCCGCAGCAGCGGACACGGGCTGGGACGAGCAGTACTTC. This encodes CAAAADTGWDEQYF.

This clonotype was seen ten or more times. This may be a read error, as it is one base from a much larger clone. The chain has TRBV7-3 and TRBJ2-1; tentative D call: TRBD1 (5 bases). The last part of the DNA fits TRBJ2-7 better; the J call may be wrong. The CDR3 runs 15 residues. Germline V gene data show CDR1 as SGHTA and CDR2 as FQGTGA. As DNA, the CDR3 is TGTGCCAGCAGCCCAGGGTCGGTGTCCTACAATGAGCAGTACTTC. As protein: CASSPGSVSYNEQYF.

The V gene is TRBV30, the J gene TRBJ1-5; no definite D call. The V end lost 1 base, the J end lost 3 bases, and 7 bases lay between the germline ends. CDR3 length: 13 residues. Germline values: CDR1 GTSNPN, CDR2 SVGIG (reference sequence). The CDR3 reads CAWSGEANQPQHF. The CDR3 nucleotides read TGTGCCTGGAGTGGGGAGGCCAATCAGCCCCAGCATTTT.

The J gene is TRBJ2-7, the V gene TRBV2; 7 bases align to TRBD1. This CDR3 spans 12 amino acids. Germline V CDR1 and CDR2: SNHLY, FYNNEI. The junction had 4 bases not matched to a gene; V was cut back by 10 bases and J by 1 base. CDR3 bases: TGTGCCAAAGGGACAGTTTCCTACGAGCAGTACTTC. Its translation is CAKGTVSYEQYF. Looking up the rest from reference TRBV2 and TRBJ2-7 gives the full variable domain: EPEVTQTPSHQVTQMGQEVILRCVPISNHLYFYWYRQILGQKVEFLVSFYNNEISEKSEIFDDQFSVERPDGSNFTLKIRSTKLEDSAMYFCAKGTVSYEQYFGPGTRLTVT.

The chain combines TRBV18 with TRBJ2-7; D is unresolved. The CDR3 runs to 15 residues. V was clipped by 4 bases and J by 4 bases, with 17 bases between them. CDR1 and CDR2 (germline): KGHSH, LQKENI. Written as DNA, the CDR3 is TGTGCCAGCTCACAAGGGTGGCACCTCCGGTACGAGCAGTACTTC. Protein sequence: CASSQGWHLRYEQYF.

This clonotype was counted ten times or more. A much bigger clone sits one base away, suggesting this may be a read error. The V gene is TRBV7-2, the J gene TRBJ2-5, with TRBD2 matching over 14 bases. The junction had 11 bases not matched to a gene; V was cut back by 6 bases and J by 11 bases. The CDR3 sequence is 15 residues long. CDR1 is SGHTA, CDR2 FQGNSA, per germline. As DNA, the CDR3 is TGTGCCAGCAGTCCCCCTGGACTAGCGGGAGGCGGACAGTACTTC. As protein: CASSPPGLAGGGQYF.

This clonotype turned up a few times. The V call is TRBV6-5, the J call TRBJ2-2, with D uncertain. Germline V gives CDR1 MNHEY, CDR2 SVGAGI. The length of the CDR3 is 13 residues. With 0 bases removed from V and 7 bases from J, the gap between germline ends came to 6 bases. CDR3 coding DNA: TGTGCCAGCAGTTACTCGATAGGCGGGGAGCTGTTTTTT. Protein product: CASSYSIGGELFF.